One and the same sample provided the 25 T cell receptor beta chains below, sequenced in a study of CD8 T cells in Susac syndrome. Random hexamers were used to reverse transcribe the RNA input (roughly 0.5 to 1 ug). TCRdb analysed the immunoSEQ multiplex PCR reads with MiXCR anew, one entry per CDR3 protein. The sample comprises hundreds of thousands of distinct CDR3 sequences, about 94% of which are singletons, and around 0.15% rests with the top ten. Sequenced input: CD4+ T cells from PBMCs. These TCRs come from a human donor with Susac syndrome.

CDR3 DNA: TGTGCCAGCAGAGAGGCGGGTCCAGGAGATACGCAGTATTTT. Its translation: CASREAGPGDTQYF. V is TRBV6-2 or TRBV6-3 and J is TRBJ2-3, with a weak D call TRBD2 (5 bases). Germline CDR1 MNHEY, CDR2 SVGEGT. This CDR3 has 14 amino acids. V was trimmed by 6 bases and J by 5 bases, leaving 15 bases between them.

The rearrangement uses TRBV7-8 and TRBJ2-7, with D maybe TRBD1 (6 bases). The length of the CDR3 is 16 residues. The V gene's germline CDR1 is SGHVS and CDR2 FQNEAQ. Trimming took 0 bases from V and 4 from J, leaving 16 bases between them. The CDR3, as DNA: TGTGCCAGCAGCTTAGCCGATCCCCGGGGACATTACGAGCAGTACTTC. As protein: CASSLADPRGHYEQYF.

The rearrangement joins TRBV29-1 to TRBJ1-1, with TRBD1 matching over 9 bases. The V gene end was trimmed by 4 bases and the J gene end by 10 bases; junction bases not matched to a gene: 1. This CDR3 contains 10 residues. Germline loops: CDR1 SQVTM, CDR2 ANQGSEA. The CDR3 nucleotides are TGCAGCGTTGGGACAGGGGCAGCTTTCTTT. As protein: CSVGTGAAFF.

The chain is built from TRBV5-1 and TRBJ2-3, with 11 bases aligning to TRBD1. The CDR3 has 16 amino acids. Germline V gives CDR1 SGHRS, CDR2 YFSETQ. The V and J ends lost 5 bases and 4 bases, in that order; junction bases with no gene match: 9. The CDR3 DNA reads as TGCGCCAGCAGATTCCCGGGACAGGGGGACGCAGATACGCAGTATTTT. Its translation: CASRFPGQGDADTQYF.

This rearrangement joins TRBV4-2 to TRBJ2-5, with a weak D call TRBD2 (6 bases). The CDR3 extends over 15 amino acids. Between the trimmed V and J ends, which lost 1 base and 1 base, there was a span of 10 bases. Per the germline V gene, CDR1 is LGHNA and CDR2 is YNFKEQ. The CDR3 DNA follows: TGTGCCAGCAGCCAAGCCCGGGACTTCCAAGAGACCCAGTACTTC. Translated: CASSQARDFQETQYF.

The gene calls are TRBV9 and TRBJ1-2; 8 nucleotides line up with TRBD1. Germline V gene sequence: CDR1 SGDLS, CDR2 YYNGEE. The J segment lost 4 bases and the V segment lost 3 bases, leaving 5 bases of the junction unmatched. This CDR3 is 14 amino acids long. CDR3 DNA sequence: TGTGCCAGCAGCGGGAGACAGGGGAGCTATGGCTACACCTTC. It specifies CASSGRQGSYGYTF.

This chain joins TRBV28 and TRBJ2-2; D is ambiguous. This CDR3 spans 14 amino acids. Germline CDR1 and CDR2: MDHEN and SYDVKM. The V and J ends lost 5 bases and 3 bases respectively, with 10 bases between them. The CDR3 region is CASSPPRDTGELFF. DNA of the CDR3: TGTGCCAGCAGTCCCCCCCGGGACACCGGGGAGCTGTTTTTT.

This rearrangement joins TRBV3-1 to TRBJ2-1, with TRBD2 matching over 11 bases. Trimming removed 4 bases from V and 6 bases from J; junction bases left unmatched: 5. Germline loops: CDR1 LGHDT, CDR2 YNNKEL (reference sequence). The CDR3 sequence is 15 residues long. The CDR3 spells CASSPLAGAGNEQFF. For the CDR3, the DNA is TGTGCCAGCAGCCCACTAGCGGGGGCTGGCAATGAGCAGTTCTTC.

The chain uses TRBV5-1 and TRBJ2-1, with a tentative D call TRBD2 (5 bases). CDR1 SGHRS and CDR2 YFSETQ come from the germline V gene. The length of the CDR3 is 16 residues. With 6 bases removed from V and 0 bases from J, the gap between germline ends came to 16 bases. CDR3: CASKDPDSSSYNEQFF. In nucleotides, the CDR3 is TGCGCCAGCAAGGACCCGGACTCCAGCTCCTACAATGAGCAGTTCTTC.

The rearrangement joins TRBV4-3 to TRBJ1-2; D not resolved. V shed 0 bases and J shed 5 bases, with 4 bases lying between them. Germline-derived CDR1 and CDR2 are LGHNA and YSLEER. The CDR3 length is 12 residues. The CDR3 nucleotides read TGCGCCAGCAGCCAAGACGGGTATGGCTACACCTTC. The encoded protein is CASSQDGYGYTF.

The CDR3, as DNA: TGTGCCAGCAGTTTAGCTTCGGGGGGTGAAGCTTTCTTT. Residues: CASSLASGGEAFF. This chain uses TRBV12-3 or TRBV12-4 with TRBJ1-1, with D possibly TRBD1 on 5 matching bases. The V gene lost 0 bases and the J gene lost 7 bases, with 9 bases spanning the gap. CDR3 length: 13 amino acids.

The rearrangement joins TRBV5-1 to TRBJ2-3, with D perhaps TRBD2 (5 bases). Per germline, CDR1 SGHRS and CDR2 YFSETQ. The CDR3 is made up of 16 amino acids. V was cut by 0 bases and J by 0 bases, with 11 bases left in between. CDR3 loop: CASSLEPAESTDTQYF. CDR3 DNA: TGCGCCAGCAGCTTGGAGCCAGCGGAGAGCACAGATACGCAGTATTTT.

V and J are TRBV6-2 or TRBV6-3 and TRBJ1-2; 9 bases align to TRBD1. In germline, CDR1 is MNHEY, CDR2 SVGEGT. Germline trimming cut 2 bases from V and 6 bases from J; bases unmatched to any gene: 7. The CDR3 loop spans 15 amino acids. The CDR3 nucleotides read TGTGCCAGCAGTTACCTGCAGGGACAGGGTGATGGCTACACCTTC. The encoded protein is CASSYLQGQGDGYTF.

This clonotype was recorded once. The J gene is TRBJ2-6, the V gene TRBV28; D remains unclear. The CDR3 spans 16 residues. The germline V gene has CDR1 MDHEN and CDR2 SYDVKM. V lost 3 bases to trimming and J lost 0 bases, with 9 bases between them. CDR3 coding DNA: TGTGCCAGCAGTTTCGCTGGATTCTCTGGGGCCAACGTCCTGACTTTC. Amino acid sequence: CASSFAGFSGANVLTF.

The rearrangement joins TRBV18 to TRBJ1-5; D not resolved. V shed 3 bases and J shed 0 bases, with 6 bases lying between them. The CDR3 covers 14 residues. Germline loops: CDR1 KGHSH, CDR2 LQKENI. The CDR3 here is CASSPVSSNQPQHF. The CDR3 DNA sequence: TGTGCCAGCTCACCTGTTTCTAGCAATCAGCCCCAGCATTTT.

The rearrangement uses TRBV5-6 and TRBJ2-7; TRBD1 matches 11 bases. Germline V gene lookup returns CDR1 SGHDT and CDR2 YYEEEE. The CDR3 length is 15 residues. V shed 5 bases, J shed 3 bases, and the junction held 7 bases outside the gene matches. As DNA, the CDR3 is TGTGCCAGCAGTCGTACCGGGACAGGGGGCTACGAGCAGTACTTC. Its translation: CASSRTGTGGYEQYF.

This chain links TRBV6-6 with TRBJ1-5; D ambiguous. CDR1 and CDR2 (germline): MNHNY, SVGAGI (reference sequence). V gave up 11 bases and J gave up 3 bases, with 17 bases separating them. The CDR3 consists of 14 residues. CDR3 nucleotide sequence: TGTGCCCATCGCGACGGGGTGAACAATCAGCCCCAGCATTTT. Translated, it gives CAHRDGVNNQPQHF.

The rearrangement uses TRBV11-2 and TRBJ2-7; 8 positions match TRBD1. Trimming took 1 base from V and 5 from J; bases not matched to a gene: 7. Germline lookup yields CDR1 SGHAT and CDR2 FQNNGV. CDR3 length: 15 residues. The CDR3 sequence is CASSLGGRGPDEQYF. CDR3 coding DNA: TGTGCCAGCAGCTTAGGGGGCAGGGGGCCGGACGAGCAGTACTTC.

This chain links TRBV5-4 with TRBJ1-2; no firm D call. Germline values: CDR1 SGHNT, CDR2 YYREEE (reference sequence). The CDR3 totals 13 residues. V lost 4 bases and J 4 bases, leaving 11 bases between the germline ends. The CDR3 bases are TGTGCCAGCAGCGGAGTGGAGGGCTATGGCTACACCTTC. Its translation: CASSGVEGYGYTF.

V gene TRBV7-2 combines with J gene TRBJ1-5; tentatively, D is TRBD1 (5 bases). Looked up from germline, CDR1 is SGHTA and CDR2 is FQGNSA. The CDR3 consists of 15 residues. The V gene lost 5 bases and the J gene lost 6 bases, with 17 bases spanning the gap. The CDR3 DNA follows: TGTGCCAGCAGCCTAGATTGGCAGGGCGGTCAGCCCCAGCATTTT. Protein product: CASSLDWQGGQPQHF.

The V and J genes are TRBV2 and TRBJ1-2; no definite D call. V lost 9 bases and J lost 5, with 19 bases in between. Germline V gives CDR1 SNHLY, CDR2 FYNNEI. There are 14 residues in the CDR3. CDR3 protein: CASLMSRAEYGYTF. In nucleotides, the CDR3 is TGTGCCAGTTTGATGTCAAGGGCTGAGTATGGCTACACCTTC.

CDR3 DNA sequence: TGCAGTGCTCGGCAGGGTGACTATGGCTACACCTTC. Protein sequence: CSARQGDYGYTF. V gene TRBV20-1 combines with J gene TRBJ1-2; D possibly corresponds to TRBD1 (5 bases). The V gene lost 5 bases and the J gene lost 3 bases, with 10 bases spanning the gap. The CDR3 spans 12 residues. The V gene's germline CDR1 is DFQATT and CDR2 SNEGSKA (reference sequence).

The chain is built from TRBV6-2 or TRBV6-3 and TRBJ2-1; the D gene is possibly TRBD2 (7 bases). With 0 bases removed from V and 5 bases from J, the gap between germline ends came to 14 bases. CDR3 length: 16 residues. Germline CDR1 is MNHEY and CDR2 is SVGEGT. The CDR3 protein is CASSYSGGLWHNEQFF. As DNA, the CDR3 is TGTGCCAGCAGTTACTCGGGGGGGCTCTGGCACAATGAGCAGTTCTTC.

The rearrangement uses TRBV9 and TRBJ2-6, with D perhaps matching TRBD2 (6 bases). The CDR3 extends over 16 amino acids. Looked up from germline, CDR1 is SGDLS and CDR2 is YYNGEE. Trimming took 4 bases from V and 4 from J, leaving 15 bases between them. The CDR3: CASSPTGSTGANVLTF. The CDR3 DNA follows: TGTGCCAGCAGCCCAACCGGGAGTACCGGGGCCAACGTCCTGACTTTC.

This chain uses TRBV5-4 with TRBJ1-1, with TRBD1 matching 7 bases. J lost 6 bases, V lost 2 bases, and 4 bases had no gene match. Germline V gene sequence: CDR1 SGHNT, CDR2 YYREEE (reference sequence). This CDR3 comprises 13 residues. The CDR3: CASSLGGKAEAFF. The CDR3 DNA is TGTGCCAGCAGCTTAGGGGGCAAGGCTGAAGCTTTCTTT. Full variable domain (missing parts from reference TRBV5-4 and TRBJ1-1): ETGVTQSPTHLIKTRGQQVTLRCSSQSGHNTVSWYQQALGQGPQFIFQYYREEENGRGNFPPRFSGLQFPNYSSELNVNALELDDSALYLCASSLGGKAEAFFGQGTRLTVV.